This T cell receptor (beta chain) was found in a study of metastatic and nonmetastatic thyroid tumors. This clone has a count of ten or more. TCRdb recomputed clones from the PCR reads via MiXCR. Here the sample spans about 19,000 clones, about 23% being singletons. There were no patients who had received any treatment before thyroid surgery. Germline CDR1 and CDR2: SGHRS and YFSETQ. The CDR3 runs to 14 residues. V lost 2 bases and J lost 10, with 16 bases in between. Sequenced material: tumor tissue. The chain links TRBV5-1 to TRBJ2-1; D tentatively fits TRBD1 or TRBD2 (6 bases each). This receptor was taken from a male donor with papillary thyroid cancer or a benign thyroid nodule (not recorded which). Some clones in this sample may be carry-over from other donors' samples. The CDR3 region has the DNA TGCGCCAGCAGCTTAGGAAGGGGGAGGCAGGAGCAGTTCTTC. It translates to CASSLGRGRQEQFF.